A selection of T cell receptor beta chains follows, all from one sample in a study of blood T cells in healthy people across ages. TCRdb re-analysed the 5' RACE reads in MiXCR, keeping a single row per CDR3 protein. The table lists around 1,600,000 distinct CDR3 sequences, approximately 42% of them singletons, with approximately 4.1% in the top ten. Sequencing was performed on blood. Every receptor here comes from a woman aged 18-29 years in good health. Both conserved end residues are part of each CDR3. D genes are given only for firm matches. Expanded clones are given a class, and other clones once, few, many or no size at all.

clone_size d_call j_call v_call cdr3_aa cdr3_nt
- - TRBJ1-1 TRBV20-1 CSARQGPNTEAFF TGCAGTGCTAGACAGGGGCCGAACACTGAAGCTTTCTTT
- TRBD1 TRBJ1-2 TRBV4-3 CASSQDRDSTNYGYTF TGCGCCAGCAGCCAAGATCGGGACAGCACTAACTATGGCTACACCTTC
- TRBD2 TRBJ2-7 TRBV20-1 CSAPELAGVSDEQYF TGCAGTGCCCCAGAGCTGGCGGGGGTTAGTGACGAGCAGTACTTC
- - TRBJ1-4 TRBV12-3/TRBV12-4 CASSLWVEKLFF TGTGCCAGCAGTTTGTGGGTGGAAAAACTGTTTTTT
few TRBD1 TRBJ2-1 TRBV3-1 CASSQAGTAYNEQFF TGTGCCAGCAGCCAAGCCGGGACAGCTTACAATGAGCAGTTCTTC
- TRBD2 TRBJ2-1 TRBV6-4 CASGMGTSGSNEQFF TGTGCCAGCGGCATGGGGACTAGCGGGAGTAATGAGCAGTTCTTC
- - TRBJ2-3 TRBV5-1 CASKQSTDTQYF TGCGCCAGCAAACAGTCCACAGATACGCAGTATTTT
- TRBD1 TRBJ1-1 TRBV7-9 CASSPGDRTNTEAFF TGTGCCAGCAGCCCAGGGGACAGGACAAACACTGAAGCTTTCTTT
- - TRBJ1-2 TRBV20-1 CSVAEVPYGYTF TGCAGCGTGGCAGAGGTACCCTATGGCTACACCTTC
- - TRBJ1-2 TRBV20-1 CSAREMRGLKHGYTF TGCAGTGCTAGAGAAATGAGGGGCTTAAAACATGGCTACACCTTC
- TRBD1 TRBJ2-5 TRBV15 CATSSLQGAWETQYF TGTGCCACCAGCAGCTTACAGGGGGCTTGGGAGACCCAGTACTTC
- TRBD1 TRBJ1-2 TRBV12-3/TRBV12-4 CASSRTGGAGGYTF TGTGCCAGCAGTCGGACAGGGGGCGCGGGTGGTTACACCTTC
- TRBD2 TRBJ2-7 TRBV24-1 CATSGGGSYYEQYF TGTGCCACCAGTGGCGGCGGGAGTTACTACGAGCAGTACTTC
- - TRBJ2-1 TRBV24-1 CATSDRTAYNEQFF TGTGCCACCAGTGATAGGACAGCATACAATGAGCAGTTCTTC
few - TRBJ1-2 TRBV7-9 CASSLAAGFYGYTF TGTGCCAGCAGCTTAGCGGCAGGATTTTATGGCTACACCTTC
once TRBD1 TRBJ1-2 TRBV3-1 CASSDRTGRITFYGYTF TGTGCCAGCAGCGACAGGACAGGGAGGATAACCTTCTATGGCTACACCTTC
many - TRBJ2-1 TRBV7-8 CASSLGGYYNEQFF TGTGCCAGCAGCTTGGGAGGTTACTACAATGAGCAGTTCTTC
few TRBD2 TRBJ2-7 TRBV12-3/TRBV12-4 CASSWRSGGAYEQYF TGTGCCAGCAGTTGGCGTAGCGGGGGGGCTTACGAGCAGTACTTC
- TRBD1 TRBJ1-3 TRBV7-2 CASSVTGESGNTIYF TGTGCCAGCAGCGTCACAGGGGAATCTGGAAACACCATATATTTT
- TRBD1 TRBJ2-3 TRBV25-1 CASGISETGPFTDTQYF TGTGCCAGCGGAATATCGGAGACAGGGCCTTTCACAGATACGCAGTATTTT
- - TRBJ2-1 TRBV7-2 CASSLVGTTTNEQFF TGTGCCAGCAGCTTAGTAGGAACGACTACGAATGAGCAGTTCTTC
few - TRBJ2-4 TRBV6-5 CASRARLAKNIQYF TGTGCCAGCAGGGCGAGGCTTGCCAAAAACATTCAGTACTTC
many - TRBJ1-1 TRBV6-1 CASSETENTEAFF TGTGCCAGCAGCGAGACAGAGAACACTGAAGCTTTCTTT
- - TRBJ1-6 TRBV3-1 CASSLKVHPPLHF TGTGCCAGCAGTCTCAAGGTTCATCCACCCCTCCACTTT
- - TRBJ1-1 TRBV12-3/TRBV12-4 CASTEGRLNTEAFF TGTGCCAGCACGGAAGGGAGGCTGAACACTGAAGCTTTCTTT
- - TRBJ2-1 TRBV18 CASSVQGTYNEQFF TGTGCCAGCTCAGTCCAGGGAACTTACAATGAGCAGTTCTTC
- TRBD2 TRBJ2-3 TRBV12-3/TRBV12-4 CASAIGTSVDTQYF TGTGCCAGCGCGATTGGTACTAGCGTGGATACGCAGTATTTT
many TRBD2 TRBJ2-5 TRBV12-3/TRBV12-4 CASSLSSGRETQYF TGTGCCAGCAGTTTATCTAGCGGGAGGGAGACCCAGTACTTC
many - TRBJ1-6 TRBV5-1 CASSLEDGLGPLHF TGCGCCAGCAGCCTGGAGGACGGATTGGGACCCCTCCACTTT
- TRBD2 TRBJ2-7 TRBV6-5 CASRPGTSLREQYF TGTGCCAGCAGGCCCGGGACTAGCTTGCGGGAGCAGTACTTC
- - TRBJ1-6 TRBV19 CASSNLDGLHF TGTGCCAGTAGCAATCTGGATGGCCTCCACTTT
few - TRBJ2-3 TRBV12-3/TRBV12-4 CASSVPLRDTQYF TGTGCCAGCAGTGTTCCTCTACGGGATACGCAGTATTTT
- - TRBJ2-3 TRBV7-8 CASSSTSAAGNTDTQYF TGTGCCAGCAGCTCAACTTCCGCCGCAGGGAACACAGATACGCAGTATTTT
once - TRBJ1-1 TRBV25-1 CASSESGGANTEAFF TGTGCCAGCAGTGAATCGGGCGGGGCGAACACTGAAGCTTTCTTT
- TRBD2 TRBJ2-1 TRBV20-1 CSARTSGRGEQFF TGCAGTGCTAGGACTAGCGGGAGAGGTGAGCAGTTCTTC
- - TRBJ1-4 TRBV6-6 CASNPSRGDEKLFF TGTGCCAGCAACCCATCCCGGGGGGATGAAAAACTGTTTTTT
- - TRBJ2-3 TRBV27 CASSLFPPDTQYF TGTGCCAGCAGTTTGTTTCCCCCAGATACGCAGTATTTT
- - TRBJ2-7 TRBV3-1 CASSQLANEQYF TGTGCCAGCAGCCAACTAGCCAATGAGCAGTACTTC
- - TRBJ2-1 TRBV7-9 CASSSLEPLYNEQFF TGTGCCAGCAGCTCACTAGAACCCCTTTACAATGAGCAGTTCTTC
- - TRBJ2-5 TRBV19 CAMRGDEQYF TGTGCCATGAGGGGCGATGAGCAGTACTTC
- TRBD1 TRBJ1-2 TRBV3-1 CASSQQGQGAFGYTF TGTGCCAGCAGCCAACAAGGACAGGGGGCTTTTGGCTACACCTTC
- - TRBJ1-4 TRBV9 CASSVVVRRGGEKLFF TGTGCCAGCAGCGTAGTTGTGCGCAGGGGTGGTGAAAAACTGTTTTTT
few - TRBJ2-3 TRBV5-1 CASSLADLKDTQYF TGCGCCAGCAGCTTGGCTGATTTGAAAGATACGCAGTATTTT
few - TRBJ2-3 TRBV27 CASSPRGRVSDTQYF TGTGCCAGCAGCCCTAGGGGCAGGGTGTCAGATACGCAGTATTTT
few TRBD1 TRBJ2-4 TRBV29-1 CSVAGQGFGQYF TGCAGCGTTGCAGGACAGGGTTTCGGGCAGTACTTC
- TRBD2 TRBJ2-7 TRBV6-5 CASLSGTSGGEYEQYF TGTGCCAGCTTATCCGGGACTAGCGGGGGGGAATACGAGCAGTACTTC
- TRBD2 TRBJ2-4 TRBV25-1 CASSESSSGRGTKNIQYF TGTGCCAGCAGTGAATCTAGTAGCGGGAGAGGAACCAAAAACATTCAGTACTTC
- - TRBJ1-1 TRBV4-3 CASSQDRQGRGNTEAFF TGCGCCAGCAGCCAAGATCGCCAGGGAAGGGGGAACACTGAAGCTTTCTTT
- - TRBJ1-6 TRBV6-5 CASSYGEAYRGSYNSPLHF TGTGCCAGCAGTTACGGGGAGGCCTATCGGGGGTCCTATAATTCACCCCTCCACTTT
few TRBD1 TRBJ1-3 TRBV4-3 CASSQSPGTAGNTIYF TGCGCCAGCAGCCAATCTCCCGGGACAGCTGGAAACACCATATATTTT